Each of the 25 T cell receptor beta chains below was sequenced from the same sample in a study of blood T cell repertoires in COVID-19. Using immunoSEQ multiplex PCR, the repertoire was profiled, and TCRdb retains in-frame clones only, with some absent. The sample lists about 260,000 clones, about 85% occurring once. Sequencing used peripheral blood. The receptors derive from a human donor in a cohort sampled during active COVID-19.

The chain carries TRBV4-3 and TRBJ1-3; D is possibly TRBD1 (5 bases). The germline V and J ends were trimmed by 3 bases and 1 base, with 10 bases remaining between them. The CDR3 has 15 amino acids. In germline, CDR1 is LGHNA, CDR2 YSLEER. CDR3 in amino acids: CASSQGPGSGNTIYF. The CDR3 DNA reads TGCGCCAGCAGCCAGGGGCCAGGTTCTGGAAACACCATATATTTT.

CDR3 nucleotide sequence: TGTGCCAGCAGCCAAGATGGCAGCAGGGAGACCCAGTACTTC. It yields the protein CASSQDGSRETQYF. The V and J genes are TRBV3-1 (or the pseudogene TRBV3-2) and TRBJ2-5; D call uncertain. Germline V CDR1 and CDR2: LGHDT, YNNKEL (reference sequence). The CDR3 is 14 residues long. Trimming left V 0 bases short and J 5 bases short, with 10 bases between.

The chain links TRBV11-3 to TRBJ2-7; 8 bases map to TRBD1. V lost 3 bases to trimming and J lost 2 bases; unmatched junction nucleotides: 6. The CDR3 runs to 15 residues. Per the germline V gene, CDR1 is SGHNT and CDR2 is YENEEA. CDR3 protein: CASSFAGTGPYEQYF. The CDR3 DNA sequence: TGTGCCAGCAGCTTCGCCGGGACAGGCCCCTACGAGCAGTACTTC. The whole variable domain, filled in from reference TRBV11-3 and TRBJ2-7, reads EAGVVQSPRYKIIEKKQPVAFWCNPISGHNTLYWYLQNLGQGPELLIRYENEEAVDDSQLPKDRFSAERLKGVDSTLKIQPAELGDSAVYLCASSFAGTGPYEQYFGPGTRLTVT.

The CDR3 protein is CASSPESTGRYGYTF. CDR3 DNA: TGTGCCAGCAGTCCCGAATCGACAGGGCGCTATGGCTACACCTTC. The gene calls are TRBV6-6 and TRBJ1-2, with 7 bases fitting TRBD1. After removal of 5 bases from V and 4 bases from J, the junction contained 10 bases not matched to a gene. Germline V CDR1 and CDR2: MNHNY, SVGAGI (reference sequence). CDR3 length: 15 amino acids.

The chain recombines TRBV5-1 with TRBJ1-4; 10 nucleotides line up with TRBD1. CDR1 is SGHRS and CDR2 is YFSETQ in the germline V gene. This CDR3 is 14 amino acids long. The V gene end was trimmed by 0 bases and the J gene end by 7 bases; junction bases not matched to a gene: 0. The CDR3 DNA reads as TGCGCCAGCAGCTTGGGGACAGGGGGTGAAAAACTGTTTTTT. Residues: CASSLGTGGEKLFF.

The chain recombines TRBV13 with TRBJ2-1; a possible D gene is TRBD2 (5 bases). The V end was cut by 5 bases, the J end by 10 bases, with 9 bases between. CDR1 is PRHDT and CDR2 is FYEKMQ in the germline V gene (reference sequence). The CDR3 runs 11 residues. The CDR3 reads CASSPRGEQFF. CDR3 DNA: TGTGCCAGCAGCCCCCGGGGAGAGCAGTTCTTC.

V gene TRBV5-1 combines with J gene TRBJ1-6; 7 nucleotides match TRBD1. Trimming at V came to 5 bases and at J to 7 bases, leaving 6 bases not matched to a gene. This CDR3 spans 14 amino acids. The germline V gene has CDR1 SGHRS and CDR2 YFSETQ. CDR3 in DNA: TGCGCCAGCAGGGATCAGGGGGACAATTCACCCCTCCACTTT. This codes for CASRDQGDNSPLHF.

This sequence joins TRBV5-1 and TRBJ1-5; a possible D gene is TRBD1 (5 bases). The CDR3 totals 14 residues. Trimming took off 0 bases at V and 4 bases at J, with 8 bases between the two ends. Germline-derived CDR1 and CDR2 are SGHRS and YFSETQ. CDR3 loop: CASSLGTLNQPQHF. The CDR3 region has the DNA TGCGCCAGCAGCTTGGGGACACTAAATCAGCCCCAGCATTTT.

To note about this clone: Other nucleotide sequences in the sample specify the same CDR3. The chain uses TRBV7-3 and TRBJ2-3; a weak D match, TRBD2 (6 bases). The CDR3 runs to 15 residues. V lost 2 bases and J lost 2, with 11 bases in between. Germline V gene data show CDR1 as SGHTA and CDR2 as FQGTGA. DNA of the CDR3: TGTGCCAGCAGCTTAGGGGGAGGCCCCACAGATACGCAGTATTTT. Encoded protein: CASSLGGGPTDTQYF. Based on the CDR3 plus reference TRBV7-3 and TRBJ2-3, the full variable domain is GAGVSQTPSNKVTEKGKYVELRCDPISGHTALYWYRQSLGQGPEFLIYFQGTGAADDSGLPNDRFFAVRPEGSVSTLKIQRTERGDSAVYLCASSLGGGPTDTQYFGPGTRLTVL.

This chain links TRBV3-1 (or the pseudogene TRBV3-2) with TRBJ2-1; D ambiguous. The CDR3 has 13 residues. Germline CDR1 and CDR2: LGHDT and YNNKEL (reference sequence). V lost 3 bases to trimming and J lost 7 bases, with 10 bases between them. As DNA, the CDR3 is TGTGCCAGCAGCCATTATCTAGATAATGAGCAGTTCTTC. This sequence encodes CASSHYLDNEQFF.

The genes are TRBV2 and TRBJ1-1; no definite D call. The CDR3 extends over 14 amino acids. CDR1 is SNHLY and CDR2 is FYNNEI in the germline V gene. The ends were cut back, 3 bases at V and 4 bases at J, with 12 bases in the middle. This chain's CDR3 is CASSEHGGSTEAFF. As DNA, the CDR3 is TGTGCCAGCAGTGAGCACGGCGGAAGCACTGAAGCTTTCTTT.

This rearrangement joins TRBV6-1 to TRBJ2-6; 9 nucleotides agree with TRBD1. The CDR3 sequence is 18 residues long. Germline V gene lookup returns CDR1 MNHNS and CDR2 SASEGT. Trimming cost V 5 bases and J 0 bases; bases outside gene matches: 8. This CDR3 reads CASSKGDRVGSGANVLTF. CDR3 nucleotides: TGTGCCAGCAGTAAAGGGGACAGGGTAGGCTCTGGGGCCAACGTCCTGACTTTC.

The V call is TRBV11-2, the J call TRBJ2-5; TRBD1 aligns across 8 bases. CDR1 SGHAT and CDR2 FQNNGV come from the germline V gene. J was trimmed by 5 bases and V by 5 bases; bases with no gene match: 7. The CDR3 is made up of 14 amino acids. The DNA for the CDR3 is TGTGCCAGCAGCCGAAACAGGGGGAGGGAGACCCAGTACTTC. Translating it yields CASSRNRGRETQYF. Complete variable domain (other parts from reference TRBV11-2 and TRBJ2-5): EAGVAQSPRYKIIEKRQSVAFWCNPISGHATLYWYQQILGQGPKLLIQFQNNGVVDDSQLPKDRFSAERLKGVDSTLKIQPAKLEDSAVYLCASSRNRGRETQYFGPGTRLLVL.

The rearrangement links TRBV2 to TRBJ2-3; weak D call: TRBD2 (6 bases). The CDR3 extends over 15 amino acids. The germline gives CDR1 SNHLY, CDR2 FYNNEI. V shed 3 bases and J shed 0 bases, with 10 bases lying between them. This CDR3 reads CASSEWGDSTDTQYF. The DNA of the CDR3 is TGTGCCAGCAGTGAGTGGGGGGACAGCACAGATACGCAGTATTTT.

This clone turned up a few times. This chain joins TRBV10-3 and TRBJ1-2, with a tentative D call TRBD1 (5 bases). The germline CDR1 and CDR2 sequences are ENHRY and SYGVKD. CDR3 length equals 13 residues. The ends were cut back, 8 bases at V and 2 bases at J, with 12 bases in the middle. DNA of the CDR3: TGTGCCATCCGACCCGGGGGAAACTATGGCTACACCTTC. Protein sequence: CAIRPGGNYGYTF.

This chain uses TRBV7-7 with TRBJ2-3; 9 positions agree with TRBD2. Germline lookup yields CDR1 SSHAT and CDR2 FNYEAQ (reference sequence). The J segment lost 2 bases and the V segment lost 3 bases, leaving 3 bases of the junction unmatched. CDR3 size: 15 residues. The DNA of the CDR3 is TGTGCCAGCAGCTTGGGACTAGCTTTCACAGATACGCAGTATTTT. It specifies CASSLGLAFTDTQYF.

The genes are TRBV4-3 and TRBJ2-5, with D possibly TRBD1 on 5 matching bases. V lost 0 bases and J lost 2, with 10 bases in between. Per the germline V gene, CDR1 is LGHNA and CDR2 is YSLEER. The CDR3 spans 15 residues. Written as DNA, the CDR3 is TGCGCCAGCAGCCAAGATCTAAGACAGCAAGAGACCCAGTACTTC. As protein: CASSQDLRQQETQYF.

The J gene is TRBJ2-7, the V gene TRBV2; D perhaps matches TRBD1 (5 bases). The CDR3 is made up of 16 amino acids. V lost 2 bases to trimming and J lost 0 bases, with 14 bases between them. CDR1 and CDR2 from the germline V gene are SNHLY and FYNNEI. The CDR3, as DNA: TGTGCCAGCAGTGAAAGTAGAACAGGATCCTCCTACGAGCAGTACTTC. It translates to CASSESRTGSSYEQYF.

The table lists this clone with a count of one. This rearrangement joins TRBV5-4 to TRBJ2-7; possibly TRBD2 for D (6 bases). Deletions cut 0 bases from V and 0 bases from J, with 10 bases between. Looked up from germline, CDR1 is SGHNT and CDR2 is YYREEE (reference sequence). The CDR3 length is 15 residues. CDR3 coding DNA: TGTGCCAGCAGCTTGGGCAGGGACTCCTCCTACGAGCAGTACTTC. Amino acid sequence: CASSLGRDSSYEQYF.

The chain employs TRBV5-1 and TRBJ1-1; TRBD1 matches at 7 bases. J was trimmed by 4 bases and V by 3 bases; bases with no gene match: 9. This CDR3 region has 15 residues. Germline loops: CDR1 SGHRS, CDR2 YFSETQ. CDR3 region: CASSWTTGSITEAFF. In DNA, the CDR3 is TGCGCCAGCAGCTGGACGACAGGGAGCATCACTGAAGCTTTCTTT. Full variable domain (missing parts from reference TRBV5-1 and TRBJ1-1): KAGVTQTPRYLIKTRGQQVTLSCSPISGHRSVSWYQQTPGQGLQFLFEYFSETQRNKGNFPGRFSGRQFSNSRSEMNVSTLELGDSALYLCASSWTTGSITEAFFGQGTRLTVV.

This chain's CDR3 is CASSGQPVGTLNTEAFF. The CDR3 bases are TGTGCCAGCAGCGGACAGCCCGTGGGGACACTGAACACTGAAGCTTTCTTT. This chain links TRBV2 with TRBJ1-1, with a tentative D call TRBD1 (6 bases). The V gene's germline CDR1 is SNHLY and CDR2 FYNNEI. V was trimmed by 6 bases and J by 0 bases, leaving 20 bases between them. The CDR3 runs to 17 residues.

V gene TRBV5-5 combines with J gene TRBJ1-3; TRBD1 might be the D (6 bases). There are 15 residues in the CDR3. V shed 5 bases and J shed 0 bases, with 12 bases lying between them. In germline, CDR1 is SGHKS, CDR2 YYEKEE (reference sequence). The CDR3 DNA sequence: TGTGCCAGCAGGCCACAGGGATTCTCTGGAAACACCATATATTTT. It is translated as CASRPQGFSGNTIYF.

The chain uses TRBV3-1 (or the pseudogene TRBV3-2) and TRBJ1-3; D remains unclear. The CDR3 length is 12 residues. Deletions cut 4 bases from V and 4 bases from J, with 5 bases between. Germline lookup yields CDR1 LGHDT and CDR2 YNNKEL (reference sequence). CDR3 residues: CASSPGGNTIYF. DNA for the CDR3: TGTGCCAGCAGCCCGGGGGGAAACACCATATATTTT.

This sequence joins TRBV7-2 and TRBJ2-3; D is perhaps TRBD2 (6 bases). V was trimmed by 6 bases and J by 0 bases, leaving 10 bases between them. The V gene's germline CDR1 is SGHTA and CDR2 FQGNSA. CDR3 length: 14 residues. This CDR3 is CASRRGDSTDTQYF. DNA of the CDR3: TGTGCCAGCAGGCGGGGTGACAGCACAGATACGCAGTATTTT. The variable domain in full, completed from reference TRBV7-2 and TRBJ2-3, reads GAGVSQSPSNKVTEKGKDVELRCDPISGHTALYWYRQSLGQGLEFLIYFQGNSAPDKSGLPSDRFSAERTGGSVSTLTIQRTQQEDSAVYLCASRRGDSTDTQYFGPGTRLTVL.

The V and J genes are TRBV5-6 and TRBJ2-3; a possible D gene is TRBD1 (6 bases). The V end lost 4 bases, the J end lost 2 bases, and 20 bases lay between the germline ends. CDR3 length equals 17 residues. In germline, CDR1 is SGHDT, CDR2 YYEEEE. CDR3 DNA sequence: TGTGCCAGCAGCACCAGAGGCGCAGGGGCCCTCACAGATACGCAGTATTTT. Amino acids: CASSTRGAGALTDTQYF.